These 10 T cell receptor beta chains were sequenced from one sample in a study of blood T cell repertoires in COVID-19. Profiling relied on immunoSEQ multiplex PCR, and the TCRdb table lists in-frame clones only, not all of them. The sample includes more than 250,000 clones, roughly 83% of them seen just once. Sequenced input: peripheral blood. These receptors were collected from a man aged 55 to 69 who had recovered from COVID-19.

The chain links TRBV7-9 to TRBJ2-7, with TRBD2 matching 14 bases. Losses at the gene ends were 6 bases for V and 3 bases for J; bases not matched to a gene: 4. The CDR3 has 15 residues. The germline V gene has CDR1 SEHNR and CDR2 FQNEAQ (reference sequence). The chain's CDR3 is CASREGLAGGYEQYF. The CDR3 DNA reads TGTGCCAGCAGAGAAGGACTAGCGGGAGGCTACGAGCAGTACTTC. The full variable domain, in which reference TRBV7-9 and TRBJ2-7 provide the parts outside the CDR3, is DTGVSQNPRHKITKRGQNVTFRCDPISEHNRLYWYRQTLGQGPEFLTYFQNEAQLEKSRLLSDRFSAERPKGSFSTLEIQRTEQGDSAMYLCASREGLAGGYEQYFGPGTRLTVT.

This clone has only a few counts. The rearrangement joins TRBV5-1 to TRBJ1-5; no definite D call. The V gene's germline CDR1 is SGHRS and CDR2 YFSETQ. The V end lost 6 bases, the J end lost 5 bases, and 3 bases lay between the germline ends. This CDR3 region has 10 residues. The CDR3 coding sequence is TGCGCCAGCACCGATCAGCCCCAGCATTTT. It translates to CASTDQPQHF.

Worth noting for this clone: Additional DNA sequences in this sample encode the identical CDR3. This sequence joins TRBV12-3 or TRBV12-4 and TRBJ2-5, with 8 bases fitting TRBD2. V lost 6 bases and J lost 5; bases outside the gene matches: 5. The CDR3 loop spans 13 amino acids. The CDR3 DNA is TGTGCCAGCAGCATTAGCGGGACTGAGACCCAGTACTTC. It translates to CASSISGTETQYF.

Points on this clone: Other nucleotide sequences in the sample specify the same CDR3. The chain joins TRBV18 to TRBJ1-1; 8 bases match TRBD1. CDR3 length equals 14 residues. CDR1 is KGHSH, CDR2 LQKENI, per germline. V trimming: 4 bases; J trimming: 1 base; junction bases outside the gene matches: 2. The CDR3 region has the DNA TGTGCCAGCTCACGGGACAGGAAGAACACTGAAGCTTTCTTT. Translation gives CASSRDRKNTEAFF. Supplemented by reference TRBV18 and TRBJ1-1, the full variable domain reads NAGVMQNPRHLVRRRGQEARLRCSPMKGHSHVYWYRQLPEEGLKFMVYLQKENIIDESGMPKERFSAEFPKEGPSILRIQQVVRGDSAAYFCASSRDRKNTEAFFGQGTRLTVV.

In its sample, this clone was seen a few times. CDR3: CASSRVVLDRVNTEAFF. The CDR3 DNA reads TGTGCCAGCAGCAGGGTTGTTCTAGACAGGGTGAACACTGAAGCTTTCTTT. The chain couples TRBV21-1 to TRBJ1-1; the table assigns TRBD1, which was not confirmed against the DNA. TRBV21-1 represents a pseudogene. CDR3 length equals 17 residues.

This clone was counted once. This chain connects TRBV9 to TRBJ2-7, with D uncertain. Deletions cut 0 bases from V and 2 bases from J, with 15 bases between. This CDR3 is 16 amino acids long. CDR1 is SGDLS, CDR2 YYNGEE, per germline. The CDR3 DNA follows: TGTGCCAGCAGCGTAGCTCCCCTCCCGGAGACCTACGAGCAGTACTTC. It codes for CASSVAPLPETYEQYF.

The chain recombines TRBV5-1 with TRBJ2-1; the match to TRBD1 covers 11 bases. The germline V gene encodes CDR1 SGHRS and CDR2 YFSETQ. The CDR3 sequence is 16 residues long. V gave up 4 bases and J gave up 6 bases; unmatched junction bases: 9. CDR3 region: CASSPVRDRGGNEQFF. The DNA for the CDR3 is TGCGCCAGCAGCCCTGTTAGGGACAGGGGGGGCAATGAGCAGTTCTTC.

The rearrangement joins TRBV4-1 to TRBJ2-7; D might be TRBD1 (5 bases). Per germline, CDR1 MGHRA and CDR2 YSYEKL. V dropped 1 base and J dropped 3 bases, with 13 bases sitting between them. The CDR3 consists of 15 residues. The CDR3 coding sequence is TGCGCCAGCAGCCAAGTTGCACAGGTGGTCTACGAGCAGTACTTC. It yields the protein CASSQVAQVVYEQYF.

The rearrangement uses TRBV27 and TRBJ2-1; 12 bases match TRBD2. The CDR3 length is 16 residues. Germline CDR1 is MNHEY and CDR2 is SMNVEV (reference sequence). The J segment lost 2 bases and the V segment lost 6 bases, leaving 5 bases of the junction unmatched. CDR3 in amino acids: CASSLRLAGAYNEQFF. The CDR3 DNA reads TGTGCCAGCAGCTTGAGACTAGCGGGGGCCTACAATGAGCAGTTCTTC.

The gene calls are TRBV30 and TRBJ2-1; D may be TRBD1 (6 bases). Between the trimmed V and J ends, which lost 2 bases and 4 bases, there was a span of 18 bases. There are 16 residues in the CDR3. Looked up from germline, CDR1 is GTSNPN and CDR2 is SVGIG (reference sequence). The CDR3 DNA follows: TGTGCCTGGAGTAACAACAGGGATATCGGTTACAATGAGCAGTTCTTC. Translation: CAWSNNRDIGYNEQFF.